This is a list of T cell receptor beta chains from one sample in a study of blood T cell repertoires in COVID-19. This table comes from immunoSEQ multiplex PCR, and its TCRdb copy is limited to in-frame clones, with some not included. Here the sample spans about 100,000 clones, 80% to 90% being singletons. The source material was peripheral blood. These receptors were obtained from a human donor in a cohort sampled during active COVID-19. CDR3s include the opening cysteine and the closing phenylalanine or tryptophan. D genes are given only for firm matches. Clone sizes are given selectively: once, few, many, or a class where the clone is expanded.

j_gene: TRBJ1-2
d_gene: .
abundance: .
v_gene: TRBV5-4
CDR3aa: CASSSDWTDNYGYTF
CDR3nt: TGTGCCAGCAGCTCGGACTGGACAGACAACTATGGCTACACCTTC

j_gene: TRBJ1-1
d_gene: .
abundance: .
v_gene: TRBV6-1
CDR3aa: CASSERGGTGRAFF
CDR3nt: TGTGCCAGCAGTGAGAGAGGGGGAACGGGTAGAGCTTTCTTT

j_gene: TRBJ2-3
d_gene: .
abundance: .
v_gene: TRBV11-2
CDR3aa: CASSLDPSRTQYF
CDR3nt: TGTGCCAGCAGCTTAGACCCCTCGAGAACGCAGTATTTT

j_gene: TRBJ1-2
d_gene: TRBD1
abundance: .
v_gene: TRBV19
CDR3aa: CASTKPGTVLLNYGYTF
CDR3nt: TGTGCCAGTACCAAACCCGGGACAGTCTTACTTAACTATGGCTACACCTTC

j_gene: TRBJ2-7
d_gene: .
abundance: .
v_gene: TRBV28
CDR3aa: CASSLLVYEQYF
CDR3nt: TGTGCCAGCAGTTTACTTGTTTACGAGCAGTACTTC

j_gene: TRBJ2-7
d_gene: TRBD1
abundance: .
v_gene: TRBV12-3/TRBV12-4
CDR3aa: CASSNRGYEQYF
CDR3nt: TGTGCCAGCAGCAACAGGGGCTACGAGCAGTACTTC

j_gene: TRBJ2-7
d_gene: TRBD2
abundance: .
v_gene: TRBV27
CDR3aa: CASSPVSGIPYEQYF
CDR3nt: TGTGCCAGCAGTCCGGTGAGCGGGATCCCCTACGAGCAGTACTTC

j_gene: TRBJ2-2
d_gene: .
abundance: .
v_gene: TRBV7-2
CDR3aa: CASSSEGTGELFF
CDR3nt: TGTGCCAGCAGCTCCGAGGGAACCGGGGAGCTGTTTTTT

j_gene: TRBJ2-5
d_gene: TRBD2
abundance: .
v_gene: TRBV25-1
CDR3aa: CASSSTSGSRQGETQYF
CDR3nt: TGTGCCAGCAGTTCGACTAGCGGGAGCAGACAGGGAGAGACCCAGTACTTC

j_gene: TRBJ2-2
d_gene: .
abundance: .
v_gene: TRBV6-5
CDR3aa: CASSYIKGAIGELFF
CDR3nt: TGTGCCAGCAGTTATATCAAAGGGGCTATCGGGGAGCTGTTTTTT

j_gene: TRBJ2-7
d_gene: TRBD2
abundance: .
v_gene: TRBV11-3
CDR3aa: CASSSSGSYEQYF
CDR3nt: TGTGCCAGCAGTTCTAGCGGAAGCTACGAGCAGTACTTC

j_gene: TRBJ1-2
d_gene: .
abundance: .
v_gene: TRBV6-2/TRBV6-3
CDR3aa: CASSYSSQVYGYTF
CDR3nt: TGTGCCAGCAGTTACTCCAGCCAGGTTTATGGCTACACCTTC

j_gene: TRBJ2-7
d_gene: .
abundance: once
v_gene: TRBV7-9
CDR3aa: CASSLAGGVDEQYF
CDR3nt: TGTGCCAGCAGCTTAGCGGGAGGAGTGGACGAGCAGTACTTC

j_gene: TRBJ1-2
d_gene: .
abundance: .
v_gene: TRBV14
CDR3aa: CASSPRRGINYGYTF
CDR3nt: TGTGCCAGCAGCCCCAGAAGGGGTATTAACTATGGCTACACCTTC

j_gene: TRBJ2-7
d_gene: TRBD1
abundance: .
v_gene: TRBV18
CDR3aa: CASSPVGQSYEQYF
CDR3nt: TGTGCCAGCTCACCGGTGGGACAGAGCTACGAGCAGTACTTC

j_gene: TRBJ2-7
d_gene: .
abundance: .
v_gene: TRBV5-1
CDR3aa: CASSSDSAYEQYF
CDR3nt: TGCGCCAGCAGCTCGGACAGCGCCTACGAGCAGTACTTC

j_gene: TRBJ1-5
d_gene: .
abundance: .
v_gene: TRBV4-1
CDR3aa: CASSHDLGQPNQPQHF
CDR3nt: TGCGCCAGCAGCCACGACCTGGGACAACCCAATCAGCCCCAGCATTTT

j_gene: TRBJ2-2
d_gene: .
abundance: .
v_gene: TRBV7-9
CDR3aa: CASSIGGELFF
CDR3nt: TGTGCCAGCAGTATCGGGGGGGAGCTGTTTTTT

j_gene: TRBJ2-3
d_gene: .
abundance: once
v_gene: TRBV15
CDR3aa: CATSRAGSADTQYF
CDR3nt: TGTGCCACCAGCAGGGCCGGGTCCGCAGATACGCAGTATTTT

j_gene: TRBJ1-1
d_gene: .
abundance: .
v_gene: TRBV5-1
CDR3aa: CASSLEQGNTEAFF
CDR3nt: TGCGCCAGCAGCTTGGAACAGGGGAACACTGAAGCTTTCTTT

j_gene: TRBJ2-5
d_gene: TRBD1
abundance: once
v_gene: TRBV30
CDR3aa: CAWTPGTGGETQYF
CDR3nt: TGTGCCTGGACCCCCGGGACAGGGGGCGAGACCCAGTACTTC

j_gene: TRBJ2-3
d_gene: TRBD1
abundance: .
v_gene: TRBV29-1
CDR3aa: CSVVTGTETDTQYF
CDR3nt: TGCAGCGTTGTCACCGGGACAGAAACAGATACGCAGTATTTT

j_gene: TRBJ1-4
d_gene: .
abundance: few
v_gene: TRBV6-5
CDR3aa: CASQGATNEKLFF
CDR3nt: TGTGCCAGCCAGGGTGCAACTAATGAAAAACTGTTTTTT

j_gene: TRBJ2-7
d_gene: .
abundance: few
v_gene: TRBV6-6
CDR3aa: CASSPAPGQSYEQYF
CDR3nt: TGTGCCAGCAGTCCCGCGCCGGGACAATCCTACGAGCAGTACTTC

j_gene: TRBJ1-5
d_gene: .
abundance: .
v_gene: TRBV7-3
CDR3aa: CASSLGLDQPQHF
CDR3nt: TGTGCCAGCAGCTTAGGCTTGGATCAGCCCCAGCATTTT

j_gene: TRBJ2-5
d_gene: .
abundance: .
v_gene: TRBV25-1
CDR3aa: CASSPLETQYF
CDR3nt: TGTGCCAGCAGTCCACTGGAGACCCAGTACTTC

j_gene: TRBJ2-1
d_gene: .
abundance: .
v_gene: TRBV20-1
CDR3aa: CSATRGDEQFF
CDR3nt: TGCAGTGCTACCAGGGGCGATGAGCAGTTCTTC

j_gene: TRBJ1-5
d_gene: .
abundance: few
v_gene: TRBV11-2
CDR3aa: CASSRGHQPQHF
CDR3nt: TGTGCCAGCAGCCGAGGTCATCAGCCCCAGCATTTT

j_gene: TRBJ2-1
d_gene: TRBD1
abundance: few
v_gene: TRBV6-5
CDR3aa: CASRGQGAQVNEQFF
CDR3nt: TGTGCCAGCAGGGGACAGGGGGCGCAGGTAAATGAGCAGTTCTTC

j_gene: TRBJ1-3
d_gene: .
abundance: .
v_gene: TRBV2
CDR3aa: CASSERGNSGNTIYF
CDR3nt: TGTGCCAGCAGTGAAAGGGGAAACTCTGGAAACACCATATATTTT

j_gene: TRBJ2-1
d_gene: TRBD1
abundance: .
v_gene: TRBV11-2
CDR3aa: CASSLRDRGREQFF
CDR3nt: TGTGCCAGCAGCTTACGGGACAGGGGGCGTGAGCAGTTCTTC

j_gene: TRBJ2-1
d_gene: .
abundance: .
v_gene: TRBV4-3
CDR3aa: CASSQSWSPSSYNEQFF
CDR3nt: TGCGCCAGCAGCCAAAGTTGGTCACCGAGCTCCTACAATGAGCAGTTCTTC

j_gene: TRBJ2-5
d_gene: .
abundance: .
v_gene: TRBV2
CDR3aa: CASRAGGGETQYF
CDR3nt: TGTGCCAGCAGGGCTGGGGGGGGCGAGACCCAGTACTTC

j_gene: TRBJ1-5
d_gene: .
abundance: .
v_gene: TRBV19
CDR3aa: CASSPTGGQLAQHF
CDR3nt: TGTGCCAGTAGTCCTACGGGGGGGCAGCTGGCCCAGCATTTT

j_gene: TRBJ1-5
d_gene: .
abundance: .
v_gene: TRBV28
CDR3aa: CASSQSTGFSNQPQHF
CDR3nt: TGTGCCAGCAGTCAATCTACAGGGTTTAGCAATCAGCCCCAGCATTTT

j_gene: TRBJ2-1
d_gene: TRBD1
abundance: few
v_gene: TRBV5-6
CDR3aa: CASSSPGTGDTYNEQFF
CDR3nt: TGTGCCAGCAGCTCGCCCGGGACAGGCGACACCTACAATGAGCAGTTCTTC

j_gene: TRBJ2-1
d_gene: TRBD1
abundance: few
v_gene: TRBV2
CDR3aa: CASSPPGQGINEQFF
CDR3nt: TGTGCCAGCAGCCCTCCTGGACAGGGGATCAATGAGCAGTTCTTC

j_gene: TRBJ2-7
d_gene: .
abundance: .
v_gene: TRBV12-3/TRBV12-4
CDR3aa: CASSFGNNEQYF
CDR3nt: TGTGCCAGCAGTTTCGGGAACAACGAGCAGTACTTC

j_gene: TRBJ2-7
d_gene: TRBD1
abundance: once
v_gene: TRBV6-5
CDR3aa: CASSWGQGAGYEQYF
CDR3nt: TGTGCCAGCAGTTGGGGACAGGGGGCTGGTTACGAGCAGTACTTC

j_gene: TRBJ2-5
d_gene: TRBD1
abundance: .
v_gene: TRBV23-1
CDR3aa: CASPQVWDSCQETQYF
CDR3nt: TGCGCCAGCCCCCAGGTTTGGGACAGCTGTCAAGAGACCCAGTACTTC

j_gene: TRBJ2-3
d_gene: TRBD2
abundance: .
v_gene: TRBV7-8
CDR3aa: CASSLAVGGSDTQYF
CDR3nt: TGTGCCAGCAGCTTAGCGGTGGGAGGGTCGGATACGCAGTATTTT

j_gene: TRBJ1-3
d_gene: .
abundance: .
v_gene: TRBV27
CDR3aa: CASKNGDSGNTIYF
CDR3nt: TGTGCCAGCAAAAACGGAGACTCTGGAAACACCATATATTTT

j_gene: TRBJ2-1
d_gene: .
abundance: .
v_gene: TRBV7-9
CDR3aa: CASSLAGTWNEQFF
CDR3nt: TGTGCCAGCAGCTTGGCCGGGACTTGGAATGAGCAGTTCTTC